Given below is one T cell receptor (beta chain) in context. Its antigen is not known. Looked up from germline, CDR1 is SGHRS and CDR2 is YFSETQ. This CDR3 region has 14 residues. Trimming shortened V by 6 bases and J by 1 base, and 11 bases separated the two germline ends. Time point meaning: newly diagnosed GD, antithyroid drugs for less than 3 months. Extracted RNA from PBMCs served as the source of the TCR library. This sample was included in a study of regulatory T cells in long-lasting Graves disease. Building the TCR beta libraries relied on iRepertoire HTBI primers, and CDR3 regions underwent Arm-PCR. MiXCR, applied by TCRdb to the multiplex PCR reads, yields one record per CDR3 protein. The data contain approximately 560,000 distinct CDR3 sequences, 15% to 20% of them singletons. Whole-study results and caveats: Those with persistent disease had in common more public clonotypes (about 3,000) than new patients (approximately 990).

The same sample was also studied in work on T cells in Graves' hyperthyroidism and ophthalmopathy. That source adds: Reasons for excluding patients were uncontrolled infection, other autoimmune disease, pregnancy or lactation. The TCR CDR3 first-round RT-PCR relied on the HTBI primer set.

The material sequenced was peripheral blood mononuclear cells (PBMCs), taken at new diagnosis, from a patient treated with antithyroid drugs. The chain combines TRBV5-1 with TRBJ2-1, with D perhaps matching TRBD2 (5 bases). The sequence derives from a man between 18 and 29 years old with Graves disease. Here the CDR3 DNA reads TGCGCCAGCACCATACCGGGATCCTACAATGAGCAGTTCTTC. Amino acid sequence: CASTIPGSYNEQFF. Drawing the rest from reference TRBV5-1 and TRBJ2-1, the complete variable domain is KAGVTQTPRYLIKTRGQQVTLSCSPISGHRSVSWYQQTPGQGLQFLFEYFSETQRNKGNFPGRFSGRQFSNSRSEMNVSTLELGDSALYLCASTIPGSYNEQFFGPGTRLTVL.